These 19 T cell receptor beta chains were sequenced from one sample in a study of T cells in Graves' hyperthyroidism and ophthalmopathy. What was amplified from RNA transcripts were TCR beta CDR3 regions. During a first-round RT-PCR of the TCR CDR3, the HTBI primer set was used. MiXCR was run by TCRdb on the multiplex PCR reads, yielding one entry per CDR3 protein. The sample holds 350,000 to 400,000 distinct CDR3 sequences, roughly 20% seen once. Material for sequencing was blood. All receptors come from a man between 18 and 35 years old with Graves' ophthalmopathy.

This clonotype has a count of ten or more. Here the CDR3 DNA reads TGTGCCAGCAGCTTAGCCCTCCAGAGCTATGGCTACACCTTC. It codes for CASSLALQSYGYTF. The V gene is TRBV7-2, the J gene TRBJ1-2, with D unclear. Trimming pared 0 bases from V and 4 bases from J, leaving 9 bases between. This CDR3 is built from 14 residues. The germline V gene encodes CDR1 SGHTA and CDR2 FQGNSA.

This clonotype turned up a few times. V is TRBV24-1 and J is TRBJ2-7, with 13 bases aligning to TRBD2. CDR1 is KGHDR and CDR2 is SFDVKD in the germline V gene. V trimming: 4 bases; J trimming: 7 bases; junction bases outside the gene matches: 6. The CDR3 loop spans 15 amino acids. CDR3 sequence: CATSETGLAGVEQYF. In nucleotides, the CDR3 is TGTGCCACCAGTGAGACCGGACTAGCGGGAGTTGAGCAGTACTTC.

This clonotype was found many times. The chain's CDR3 is CASRRTVLEAFF. CDR3 nucleotide sequence: TGTGCCAGCAGGCGGACTGTGTTAGAAGCTTTCTTT. The rearrangement uses TRBV28 and TRBJ1-1; D is undetermined. V was clipped by 6 bases and J by 8 bases, with 13 bases between them. CDR3 length: 12 amino acids. Germline V gives CDR1 MDHEN, CDR2 SYDVKM. Supplemented by reference TRBV28 and TRBJ1-1, the full variable domain reads DVKVTQSSRYLVKRTGEKVFLECVQDMDHENMFWYRQDPGLGLRLIYFSYDVKMKEKGDIPEGYSVSREKKERFSLILESASTNQTSMYLCASRRTVLEAFFGQGTRLTVV.

CDR3 DNA: TGCGCCAGCAGCGTGGACAGTATTTCAACGCAGGCTTTCTTT. As protein: CASSVDSISTQAFF. This chain connects TRBV5-1 to TRBJ1-1; tentatively, D is TRBD1 (6 bases). Looked up from germline, CDR1 is SGHRS and CDR2 is YFSETQ. Trimming cost V 4 bases and J 11 bases, with 21 bases left between them. There are 14 residues in the CDR3.

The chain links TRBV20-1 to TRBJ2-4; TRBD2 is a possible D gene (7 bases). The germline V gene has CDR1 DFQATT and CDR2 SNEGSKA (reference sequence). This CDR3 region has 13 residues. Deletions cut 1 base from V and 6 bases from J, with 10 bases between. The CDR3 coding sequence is TGCAGTGCTAGAGCGGGGGGCCGAAACATTCAGTACTTC. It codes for CSARAGGRNIQYF.

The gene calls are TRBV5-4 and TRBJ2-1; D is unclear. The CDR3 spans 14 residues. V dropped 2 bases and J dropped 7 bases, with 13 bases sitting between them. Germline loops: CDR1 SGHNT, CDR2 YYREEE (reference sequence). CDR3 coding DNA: TGTGCCAGCAGCTTTCAAGACCCGGGTAATGAGCAGTTCTTC. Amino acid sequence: CASSFQDPGNEQFF.

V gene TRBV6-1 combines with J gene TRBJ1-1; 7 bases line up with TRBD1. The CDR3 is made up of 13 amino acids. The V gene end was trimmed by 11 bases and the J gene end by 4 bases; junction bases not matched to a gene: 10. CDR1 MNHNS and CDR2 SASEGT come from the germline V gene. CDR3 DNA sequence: TGTGCCTCCCGACAGGGAATCAGCACTGAAGCTTTCTTT. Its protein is CASRQGISTEAFF.

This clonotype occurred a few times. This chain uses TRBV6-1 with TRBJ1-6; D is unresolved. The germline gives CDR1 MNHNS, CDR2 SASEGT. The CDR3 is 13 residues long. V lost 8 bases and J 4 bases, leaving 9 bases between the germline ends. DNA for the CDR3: TGTGCCAGCCGGAACCGATATAATTCACCCCTCCACTTT. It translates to CASRNRYNSPLHF.

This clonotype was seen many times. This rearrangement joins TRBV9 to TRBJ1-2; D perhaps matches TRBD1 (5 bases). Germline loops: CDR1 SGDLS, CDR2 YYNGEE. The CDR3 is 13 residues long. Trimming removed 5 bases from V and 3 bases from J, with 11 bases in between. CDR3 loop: CASRGDRHYGYTF. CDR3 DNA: TGTGCCAGCAGGGGCGACAGACACTATGGCTACACCTTC.

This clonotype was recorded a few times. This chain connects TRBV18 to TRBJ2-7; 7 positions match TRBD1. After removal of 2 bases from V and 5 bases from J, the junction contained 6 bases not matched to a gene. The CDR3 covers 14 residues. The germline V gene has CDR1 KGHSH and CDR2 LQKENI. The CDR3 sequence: CASSPKTGSDEQYF. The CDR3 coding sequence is TGTGCCAGCTCACCAAAGACAGGGTCGGACGAGCAGTACTTC. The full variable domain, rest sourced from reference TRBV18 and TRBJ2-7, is NAGVMQNPRHLVRRRGQEARLRCSPMKGHSHVYWYRQLPEEGLKFMVYLQKENIIDESGMPKERFSAEFPKEGPSILRIQQVVRGDSAAYFCASSPKTGSDEQYFGPGTRLTVT.

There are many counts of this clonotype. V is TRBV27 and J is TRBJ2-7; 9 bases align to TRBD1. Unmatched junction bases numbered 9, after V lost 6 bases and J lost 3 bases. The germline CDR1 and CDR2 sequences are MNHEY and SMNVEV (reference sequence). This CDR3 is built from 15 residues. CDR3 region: CASRPGTGTHYEQYF. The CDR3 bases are TGTGCCAGCAGACCCGGGACAGGGACCCACTACGAGCAGTACTTC.

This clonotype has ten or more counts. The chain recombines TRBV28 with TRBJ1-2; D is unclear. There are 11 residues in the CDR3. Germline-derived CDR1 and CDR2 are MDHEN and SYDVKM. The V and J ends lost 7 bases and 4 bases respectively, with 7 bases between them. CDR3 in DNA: TGTGCCAGCAAGACGGGCTATGGCTACACCTTC. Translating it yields CASKTGYGYTF.

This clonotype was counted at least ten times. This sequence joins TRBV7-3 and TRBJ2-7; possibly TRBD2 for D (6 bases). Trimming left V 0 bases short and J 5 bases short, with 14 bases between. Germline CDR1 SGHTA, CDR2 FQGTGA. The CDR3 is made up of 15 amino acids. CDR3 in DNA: TGTGCCAGCAGCTTAACGGGGACTCACACAAACGAGCAGTACTTC. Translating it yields CASSLTGTHTNEQYF.

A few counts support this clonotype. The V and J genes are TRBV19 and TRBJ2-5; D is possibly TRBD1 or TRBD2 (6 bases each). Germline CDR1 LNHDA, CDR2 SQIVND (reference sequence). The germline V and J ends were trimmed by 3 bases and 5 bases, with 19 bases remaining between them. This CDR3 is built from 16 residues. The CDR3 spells CASSMGAAGGRETQYF. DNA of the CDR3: TGTGCCAGTAGTATGGGGGCGGCAGGAGGGCGGGAGACCCAGTACTTC.

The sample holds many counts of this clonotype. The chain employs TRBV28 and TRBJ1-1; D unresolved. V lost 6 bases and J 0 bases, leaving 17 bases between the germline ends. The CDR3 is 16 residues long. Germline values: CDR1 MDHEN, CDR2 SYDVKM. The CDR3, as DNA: TGTGCCAGCAGCCCCACCACGGGTAGAATGAACACTGAAGCTTTCTTT. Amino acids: CASSPTTGRMNTEAFF.

CDR3 DNA: TGCGCCAGCAGCCAGAGCCCCCAGGCGGTTAGCTATGGCTACACCTTC. It codes for CASSQSPQAVSYGYTF. V gene TRBV4-1 combines with J gene TRBJ1-2, with no clear D. The length of the CDR3 is 16 residues. Germline CDR1 is MGHRA and CDR2 is YSYEKL. Trimming stripped 3 bases from V and 4 bases from J, with 18 bases between.

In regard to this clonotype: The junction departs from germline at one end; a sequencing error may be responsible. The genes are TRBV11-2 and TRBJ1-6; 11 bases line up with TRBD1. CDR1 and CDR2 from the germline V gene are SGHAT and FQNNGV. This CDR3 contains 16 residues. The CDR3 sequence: CASSSRTGGRNLPLHF. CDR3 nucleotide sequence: TGTGCCAGCAGCTCGCGGACAGGGGGCAGGAATTTACCCCTCCACTTT. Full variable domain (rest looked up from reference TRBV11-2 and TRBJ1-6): EAGVAQSPRYKIIEKRQSVAFWCNPISGHATLYWYQQILGQGPKLLIQFQNNGVVDDSQLPKDRFSAERLKGVDSTLKIQPAKLEDSAVYLCASSSRTGGRNLPLHFGNGTRLTVT.

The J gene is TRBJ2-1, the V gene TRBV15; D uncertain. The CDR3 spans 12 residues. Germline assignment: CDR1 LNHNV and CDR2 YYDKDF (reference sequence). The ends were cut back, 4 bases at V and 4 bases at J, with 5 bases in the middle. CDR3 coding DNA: TGTGCCACCAGCACGGATTACAATGAGCAGTTCTTC. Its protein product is CATSTDYNEQFF.

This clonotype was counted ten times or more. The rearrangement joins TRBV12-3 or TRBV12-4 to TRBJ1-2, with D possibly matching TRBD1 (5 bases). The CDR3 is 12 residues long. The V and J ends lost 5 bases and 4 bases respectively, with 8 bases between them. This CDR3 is CASSDSPYGYTF. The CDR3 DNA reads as TGTGCCAGCAGTGACAGTCCCTATGGCTACACCTTC.